This T cell receptor beta chain was observed in a study of blood T cell repertoires in COVID-19. The V end lost 5 bases, the J end lost 8 bases, and 15 bases lay between the germline ends. The CDR3 spans 13 residues. Germline V gives CDR1 SGHTA, CDR2 FQGNSA. The assay was immunoSEQ multiplex PCR, and TCRdb's table has in-frame clones only and misses some. Among about 180,000 clones listed, approximately 83% were seen once. This chain uses TRBV7-2 with TRBJ1-1; D ambiguous. This TCR was sampled from a man in his 60s with acute or convalescent COVID-19. The specimen was peripheral blood. CDR3 nucleotides: TGTGCCAGCAGCAATAAGGCGGGGAAGGAAGCTTTCTTT. This codes for CASSNKAGKEAFF.